One and the same sample provided the 28 T cell receptor beta chains below, sequenced in a study of beta chain features in type 1 diabetes. TCRB transcripts that were expressed got sequenced, as all of the isolated RNA had been reverse transcribed. The repertoire was sequenced with immunoSEQ multiplex PCR; TCRdb's copy has only in-frame clones and lacks some. The data show 250,000 or so clones, with about 26% seen just once and 4% held by the top ten. Material for sequencing was central memory CD4+ T cells from blood. All receptors come from a man under 40 in good health.

This chain uses TRBV7-2 with TRBJ2-5, with D tentatively TRBD2 (6 bases). Trimming took 2 bases from V and 5 from J, leaving 12 bases between them. CDR3 size: 14 residues. Germline loops: CDR1 SGHTA, CDR2 FQGNSA. In DNA form, the CDR3 reads TGTGCCAGCAGCTTATACCCGGGGGTCGAGACCCAGTACTTC. It yields the protein CASSLYPGVETQYF.

This clone has a handful of counts. CDR3 in amino acids: CATSRVIAAPYNEQFF. The DNA for the CDR3 is TGTGCCACCAGCAGAGTGATAGCGGCTCCGTACAATGAGCAGTTCTTC. V gene TRBV15 combines with J gene TRBJ2-1, with D possibly matching TRBD2 (6 bases). Trimming took off 1 base at V and 4 bases at J, with 14 bases between the two ends. Germline lookup yields CDR1 LNHNV and CDR2 YYDKDF (reference sequence). The CDR3 extends over 16 amino acids.

This clone was found many times. Other nucleotide sequences from this sample produce the same CDR3. This chain links TRBV10-3 with TRBJ2-7; a weak D match, TRBD1 (6 bases). The CDR3 is 12 amino acids. V lost 6 bases to trimming and J lost 2 bases, with 8 bases between them. Per germline, CDR1 ENHRY and CDR2 SYGVKD. The chain's CDR3 is CAISTGTYEQYF. The CDR3 region has the DNA TGTGCCATCAGCACAGGGACCTACGAGCAGTACTTC.

The table lists this clone with a few counts. This sample includes further DNA sequences coding for the same CDR3. The chain recombines TRBV6-6 with TRBJ2-7; 9 bases line up with TRBD1. In germline, CDR1 is MNHNY, CDR2 SVGAGI (reference sequence). CDR3 length: 13 residues. V lost 6 bases, J lost 2 bases, and 2 bases stayed unmatched. The CDR3 spells CASSRDRAYEQYF. The CDR3 DNA follows: TGTGCCAGCAGCCGGGACAGGGCCTACGAGCAGTACTTC.

In nucleotides, the CDR3 is TGTGCCACAGGGAACAGGGTCAGGGGCAATGAGCAGTTCTTC. Translated: CATGNRVRGNEQFF. This chain joins TRBV15 and TRBJ2-1; D might be TRBD1 (6 bases). CDR1 and CDR2 (germline): LNHNV, YYDKDF (reference sequence). The V gene lost 9 bases and the J gene lost 6 bases, with 18 bases spanning the gap. CDR3 size: 14 residues.

The CDR3 DNA reads as TGCGCCAGCAGTGAGGGGGGGAGCCCAGATACGCAGTATTTT. Translated, it gives CASSEGGSPDTQYF. The chain uses TRBV10-2 and TRBJ2-3, with D possibly being TRBD2 (6 bases). The CDR3 runs 14 residues. CDR1 is WSHSY, CDR2 SAAADI, per germline. Trimming took 2 bases from V and 4 from J, leaving 10 bases between them.

The rearrangement uses TRBV29-1 and TRBJ2-3; D remains unclear. From germline, CDR1 is SQVTM and CDR2 ANQGSEA. The V gene lost 3 bases and the J gene lost 2 bases, with 12 bases spanning the gap. The CDR3 has 14 amino acids. In nucleotides, the CDR3 is TGCAGCGTTGACCGGCCCCCGACCACAGATACGCAGTATTTT. Translating gives CSVDRPPTTDTQYF.

The chain uses TRBV5-4 and TRBJ1-5; D possibly corresponds to TRBD1 (5 bases). Germline CDR1 and CDR2: SGHNT and YYREEE (reference sequence). This CDR3 region has 14 residues. Between the trimmed V and J ends, which lost 1 base and 4 bases, there was a span of 9 bases. The CDR3 sequence: CASSLQGPNQPQHF. CDR3 DNA sequence: TGTGCCAGCAGCTTGCAGGGCCCAAATCAGCCCCAGCATTTT. Combining the CDR3 with reference TRBV5-4 and TRBJ1-5 gives the whole variable domain ETGVTQSPTHLIKTRGQQVTLRCSSQSGHNTVSWYQQALGQGPQFIFQYYREEENGRGNFPPRFSGLQFPNYSSELNVNALELDDSALYLCASSLQGPNQPQHFGDGTRLSIL.

This clone was detected a few times. In the same sample, other DNA sequences code for this CDR3. V gene TRBV2 combines with J gene TRBJ2-7; D is unclear. Per germline, CDR1 SNHLY and CDR2 FYNNEI. Trimming left V 7 bases short and J 0 bases short, with 4 bases between. This CDR3 has 11 amino acids. CDR3 in DNA: TGTGCCAGCACGGGCTCCTACGAGCAGTACTTC. It codes for CASTGSYEQYF.

This clone has just a few counts. The chain recombines TRBV29-1 with TRBJ2-3; 7 bases align to TRBD1. The CDR3 contains 13 residues. V gave up 3 bases and J gave up 4 bases; unmatched junction bases: 4. Germline assignment: CDR1 SQVTM and CDR2 ANQGSEA. The CDR3 reads CSVEGTGADTQYF. Written as DNA, the CDR3 is TGCAGCGTTGAGGGTACAGGGGCAGATACGCAGTATTTT.

The V gene is TRBV30, the J gene TRBJ1-1; possible D gene TRBD1, 5 bases. CDR1 and CDR2 from the germline V gene are GTSNPN and SVGIG (reference sequence). The CDR3 runs to 11 residues. V lost 8 bases and J lost 1, with 8 bases in between. The DNA for the CDR3 is TGTGCCGGGGCTGAGAACACTGAAGCTTTCTTT. Translating gives CAGAENTEAFF.

The rearrangement links TRBV30 to TRBJ2-3; D possibly corresponds to TRBD1 (5 bases). Germline V CDR1 and CDR2: GTSNPN, SVGIG (reference sequence). Trimming cost V 1 base and J 3 bases, with 8 bases left between them. CDR3 size: 13 residues. The CDR3: CAWSGDRTDTQYF. CDR3 nucleotides: TGTGCCTGGAGTGGTGACAGAACAGATACGCAGTATTTT.

This chain connects TRBV5-1 to TRBJ2-1; D is tentatively TRBD1 or TRBD2 (5 bases each). Per the germline V gene, CDR1 is SGHRS and CDR2 is YFSETQ. Trimming pared 4 bases from V and 0 bases from J, leaving 11 bases between. The CDR3 loop spans 15 amino acids. The DNA of the CDR3 is TGCGCCAGCAGCCCGGGGACGGGCTCCTACAATGAGCAGTTCTTC. Protein sequence: CASSPGTGSYNEQFF.

This clone has a handful of counts. The CDR3 bases are TGTGCCAGCAGCTTAGACAGTAAGAGGGGCAATGAGCAGTTCTTC. Translating gives CASSLDSKRGNEQFF. The chain employs TRBV7-8 and TRBJ2-1; D is tentatively TRBD1 or TRBD2 (5 bases each). Germline V gene sequence: CDR1 SGHVS, CDR2 FQNEAQ. The CDR3 covers 15 residues. V was clipped by 1 base and J by 6 bases, with 13 bases between them.

The genes are TRBV2 and TRBJ2-1, with no clear D. Looked up from germline, CDR1 is SNHLY and CDR2 is FYNNEI. Trimming took 5 bases from V and 0 from J, leaving 8 bases between them. The CDR3 covers 14 residues. The CDR3 DNA sequence: TGTGCCAGCAGTTACGGCAGCTCCTACAATGAGCAGTTCTTC. This gives the protein CASSYGSSYNEQFF.

This clone was observed a few times. The rearrangement links TRBV5-6 to TRBJ2-7, with 8 bases fitting TRBD1. The CDR3 totals 15 residues. The J segment lost 11 bases and the V segment lost 4 bases, leaving 17 bases of the junction unmatched. CDR1 and CDR2 (germline): SGHDT, YYEEEE. This chain's CDR3 is CASSPGGREAVMEYF. The CDR3 bases are TGTGCCAGCAGCCCAGGGGGCAGGGAGGCCGTAATGGAGTACTTC. Combining the CDR3 with reference TRBV5-6 and TRBJ2-7 gives the whole variable domain DAGVTQSPTHLIKTRGQQVTLRCSPKSGHDTVSWYQQALGQGPQFIFQYYEEEERQRGNFPDRFSGHQFPNYSSELNVNALLLGDSALYLCASSPGGREAVMEYFGPGTRLTVT.

As regards this clone: One junction end does not reproduce the germline sequence, and a read error may be involved. This chain connects TRBV14 to TRBJ1-2; D not certain. This CDR3 is built from 11 residues. CDR1 and CDR2 (germline): SGHDN, FVKESK. The CDR3 DNA is TGTGCCAGCAGCCAAGGAGACTTCCCTCGCTTC. Translation: CASSQGDFPRF.

This clone came up a few times. The chain couples TRBV10-3 to TRBJ2-7; maybe TRBD2 (6 bases). The length of the CDR3 is 14 residues. The V gene lost 8 bases and the J gene lost 0 bases, with 14 bases spanning the gap. Germline CDR1 is ENHRY and CDR2 is SYGVKD. The CDR3 sequence: CAIGGTGSSYEQYF. DNA for the CDR3: TGTGCCATCGGGGGGACTGGGAGCTCCTACGAGCAGTACTTC.

This clone came up once. The CDR3 nucleotides are TGTGCCTGGACTAAGGGACAGGGGTTCAATCAGCCCCAGCATTTT. Translating it yields CAWTKGQGFNQPQHF. The rearrangement joins TRBV30 to TRBJ1-5, with 10 bases fitting TRBD1. Germline lookup yields CDR1 GTSNPN and CDR2 SVGIG (reference sequence). The J segment lost 3 bases and the V segment lost 4 bases, leaving 6 bases of the junction unmatched. CDR3 length: 15 amino acids. The entire variable domain, with the rest obtained from reference TRBV30 and TRBJ1-5, is as follows: SQTIHQWPATLVQPVGSPLSLECTVEGTSNPNLYWYRQAAGRGLQLLFYSVGIGQISSEVPQNLSASRPQDRQFILSSKKLLLSDSGFYLCAWTKGQGFNQPQHFGDGTRLSIL.

The rearrangement uses TRBV7-2 and TRBJ2-1; D is unresolved. The CDR3 sequence is 15 residues long. The germline CDR1 and CDR2 sequences are SGHTA and FQGNSA. Trimming took off 5 bases at V and 3 bases at J, with 14 bases between the two ends. CDR3: CASSPPVPNYNEQFF. CDR3 bases: TGTGCCAGCAGCCCGCCGGTGCCAAACTACAATGAGCAGTTCTTC.

The gene calls are TRBV2 and TRBJ2-3; the D is unclear. CDR3 length equals 12 residues. Trimming took 4 bases from V and 2 from J, leaving 4 bases between them. CDR1 and CDR2 from the germline V gene are SNHLY and FYNNEI. For the CDR3, the DNA is TGTGCCAGCAGTGTAACCACAGATACGCAGTATTTT. Protein product: CASSVTTDTQYF.

This clone was counted a few times. The rearrangement links TRBV7-9 to TRBJ2-1; 9 positions match TRBD1. The CDR3 extends over 16 amino acids. Germline CDR1 reads SEHNR; CDR2 reads FQNEAQ (reference sequence). V lost 5 bases, J lost 7 bases, and 12 bases stayed unmatched. The CDR3 is CASSPPYGTGNNEQFF. The CDR3 nucleotides read TGTGCCAGCAGCCCCCCATACGGGACAGGGAATAATGAGCAGTTCTTC.

Comments on this clone: Mismatch with germline at one junction end may stem from a read error. V is TRBV25-1 and J is TRBJ2-7; D tentatively reads TRBD1 or TRBD2 (5 bases each). The germline CDR1 and CDR2 sequences are MGHDK and SYGVNS. This CDR3 has 13 amino acids. DNA of the CDR3: TGTGCCGGCAGTGGGGGACGAACCTACGAGCAGTACTTC. Amino acids: CAGSGGRTYEQYF.

The sample holds many counts of this clone. The chain links TRBV30 to TRBJ1-2; TRBD1 matches 10 bases. This CDR3 contains 11 residues. J gave up 8 bases and V 7 bases, and 4 bases lay outside the gene matches. Germline V CDR1 and CDR2: GTSNPN, SVGIG (reference sequence). The DNA of the CDR3 is TGTGCCTCCCGGACAGGGGGAGGCTACACCTTC. This translates into CASRTGGGYTF.

The chain couples TRBV6-5 to TRBJ1-4; the D gene is possibly TRBD1 (5 bases). Trimming left V 2 bases short and J 3 bases short, with 13 bases between. Germline assignment: CDR1 MNHEY and CDR2 SVGAGI. CDR3 size: 16 residues. The CDR3: CASSYNPGAANEKLFF. The CDR3 nucleotides are TGTGCCAGCAGTTACAACCCCGGGGCAGCTAATGAAAAACTGTTTTTT.

The chain employs TRBV5-1 and TRBJ2-7, with D possibly TRBD1 on 6 matching bases. CDR1 is SGHRS, CDR2 YFSETQ, per germline. The CDR3 length is 14 residues. The V and J ends lost 4 bases and 2 bases respectively, with 13 bases between them. Written as DNA, the CDR3 is TGCGCCAGCAGCGCTCACCGGGACACCTACGAGCAGTACTTC. Encoded protein: CASSAHRDTYEQYF.

This clone has a handful of counts. The V gene is TRBV5-1, the J gene TRBJ2-5; D tentatively fits TRBD1 or TRBD2 (5 bases each). This CDR3 has 15 amino acids. Germline V CDR1 and CDR2: SGHRS, YFSETQ. The V end was cut by 1 base, the J end by 1 base, with 11 bases between. CDR3 sequence reads: CASSLLPGTQETQYF. CDR3 nucleotide sequence: TGCGCCAGCAGCTTGCTCCCGGGGACCCAAGAGACCCAGTACTTC.

This clone was observed at least ten times. V and J are TRBV7-9 and TRBJ1-2, with 7 positions matching TRBD1. V lost 7 bases, J lost 7 bases, and 9 bases stayed unmatched. This CDR3 is 13 amino acids long. CDR1 is SEHNR and CDR2 is FQNEAQ in the germline V gene (reference sequence). The CDR3 here is CASTPQGGGGYTF. CDR3 in DNA: TGTGCCAGCACCCCGCAAGGGGGCGGTGGCTACACCTTC.